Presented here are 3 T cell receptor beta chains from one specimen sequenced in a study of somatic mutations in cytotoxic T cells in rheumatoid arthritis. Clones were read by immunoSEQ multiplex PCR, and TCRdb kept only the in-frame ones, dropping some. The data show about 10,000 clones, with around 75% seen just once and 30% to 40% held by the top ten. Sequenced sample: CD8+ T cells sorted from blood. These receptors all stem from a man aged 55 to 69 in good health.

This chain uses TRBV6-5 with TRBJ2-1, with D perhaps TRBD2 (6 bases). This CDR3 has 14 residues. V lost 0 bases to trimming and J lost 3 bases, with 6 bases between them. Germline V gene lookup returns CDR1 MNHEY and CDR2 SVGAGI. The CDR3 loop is CASSYSTSYNEQFF. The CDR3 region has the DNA TGTGCCAGCAGTTACTCGACTAGCTACAATGAGCAGTTCTTC.

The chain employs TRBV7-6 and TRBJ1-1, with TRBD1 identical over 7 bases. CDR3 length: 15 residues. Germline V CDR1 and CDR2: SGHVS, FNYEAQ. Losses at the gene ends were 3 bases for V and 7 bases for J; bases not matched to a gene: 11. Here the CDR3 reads CASSLEKDRRFEAFF. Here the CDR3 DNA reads TGTGCCAGCAGCTTGGAGAAGGACAGGAGGTTTGAAGCTTTCTTT.

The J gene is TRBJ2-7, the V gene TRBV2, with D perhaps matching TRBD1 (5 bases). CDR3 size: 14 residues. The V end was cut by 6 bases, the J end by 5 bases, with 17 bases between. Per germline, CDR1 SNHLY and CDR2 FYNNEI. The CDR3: CASSGLDKVDEQYF. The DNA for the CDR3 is TGTGCCAGCAGCGGATTGGACAAGGTCGACGAGCAGTACTTC.